Presented here are 27 T cell receptor beta chains from one specimen sequenced in a study of blood T cell repertoires in COVID-19. Here immunoSEQ multiplex PCR was the method, and the copy in TCRdb shows in-frame clones only, minus some. The sample includes roughly 300,000 clones, 80% to 95% seen only once; the top ten take under 7%. Sequencing was done on a sample of peripheral blood. The receptor set was obtained from a woman aged 25 to 39 with COVID-19, enrolled during active disease.

The chain couples TRBV5-1 to TRBJ2-1, with 9 bases aligning to TRBD1. Germline CDR1 SGHRS, CDR2 YFSETQ. CDR3 length: 15 amino acids. Germline trimming cut 0 bases from V and 7 bases from J; bases unmatched to any gene: 5. DNA of the CDR3: TGCGCCAGCAGCTTGGGACAGGGGGTTGTAAATGAGCAGTTCTTC. Translating it yields CASSLGQGVVNEQFF. The complete variable domain, with remaining parts taken from reference TRBV5-1 and TRBJ2-1, reads KAGVTQTPRYLIKTRGQQVTLSCSPISGHRSVSWYQQTPGQGLQFLFEYFSETQRNKGNFPGRFSGRQFSNSRSEMNVSTLELGDSALYLCASSLGQGVVNEQFFGPGTRLTVL.

The V and J genes are TRBV6-1 and TRBJ2-3, with D perhaps TRBD2 (5 bases). This CDR3 is built from 16 residues. Germline V gives CDR1 MNHNS, CDR2 SASEGT. V gave up 4 bases and J gave up 1 base, with 15 bases separating them. The CDR3 region has the DNA TGTGCCAGCAGTGCCAGTCGCTGGGGAGGCACAGATACGCAGTATTTT. Translated: CASSASRWGGTDTQYF.

The table lists this clone with a count of one. The rearrangement links TRBV5-1 to TRBJ1-2, with a weak D call TRBD1 (5 bases). The CDR3 has 13 residues. Germline loops: CDR1 SGHRS, CDR2 YFSETQ. Trimming stripped 4 bases from V and 3 bases from J, with 10 bases between. The CDR3 here is CASSTDSDYGYTF. CDR3 nucleotides: TGCGCCAGCAGCACAGACAGTGACTATGGCTACACCTTC.

The chain employs TRBV5-4 and TRBJ2-5, with 8 bases aligning to TRBD2. Germline assignment: CDR1 SGHNT and CDR2 YYREEE (reference sequence). CDR3 length equals 14 residues. Trimming took 4 bases from V and 2 from J; bases not matched to a gene: 4. The CDR3: CASSRGGPQETQYF. Written as DNA, the CDR3 is TGTGCCAGCAGCCGGGGGGGACCTCAAGAGACCCAGTACTTC.

The rearrangement uses TRBV27 and TRBJ2-3; 7 nucleotides align to TRBD1. The V gene end was trimmed by 6 bases and the J gene end by 4 bases; junction bases not matched to a gene: 16. This CDR3 contains 17 residues. CDR1 and CDR2 (germline): MNHEY, SMNVEV (reference sequence). The CDR3 here is CASSVRSAQGIPDTQYF. CDR3 nucleotides: TGTGCCAGCAGCGTGCGGTCCGCACAGGGGATCCCAGATACGCAGTATTTT.

This sequence joins TRBV10-2 and TRBJ2-5; possible D gene TRBD1, 5 bases. In germline, CDR1 is WSHSY, CDR2 SAAADI. The V and J ends lost 6 bases and 4 bases respectively, with 12 bases between them. This CDR3 comprises 13 residues. In DNA form, the CDR3 reads TGCGCCAGCAGCTTACCAGGGCGAGAGACCCAGTACTTC. Amino acids: CASSLPGRETQYF.

The chain recombines TRBV4-2 with TRBJ2-7; TRBD1 matches 7 bases. Trimming at V came to 0 bases and at J to 4 bases, leaving 6 bases not matched to a gene. The CDR3 spans 15 residues. The V gene's germline CDR1 is LGHNA and CDR2 YNFKEQ. CDR3 nucleotides: TGTGCCAGCAGCCAAGATCACAGGGGACCTTACGAGCAGTACTTC. Amino acids: CASSQDHRGPYEQYF.

This clone was seen more than once but under ten times. The chain couples TRBV7-3 to TRBJ2-3; tentatively, D is TRBD2 (6 bases). In germline, CDR1 is SGHTA, CDR2 FQGTGA. CDR3 size: 15 residues. The germline V and J ends were trimmed by 5 bases and 4 bases, with 16 bases remaining between them. The CDR3 DNA is TGTGCCAGCAGCCAAGCTGGAGGGAGCGCAGATACGCAGTATTTT. Its translation: CASSQAGGSADTQYF.

The rearrangement uses TRBV6-5 and TRBJ2-7; TRBD1 matches at 9 bases. Per the germline V gene, CDR1 is MNHEY and CDR2 is SVGAGI. The CDR3 runs 14 residues. The trim removed 2 bases at V and 2 bases at J, leaving 1 base unmatched. The CDR3 bases are TGTGCCAGCAGTTACCGACAGGGGGCCTACGAGCAGTACTTC. The encoded protein is CASSYRQGAYEQYF.

This clone was seen a single time. V usage is TRBV6-6 and J usage is TRBJ1-5; 7 nucleotides align to TRBD1. The germline CDR1 and CDR2 sequences are MNHNY and SVGAGI (reference sequence). The CDR3 is 15 residues long. Trimming cost V 9 bases and J 0 bases; bases outside gene matches: 8. CDR3 loop: CASQPNRGSNQPQHF. The DNA for the CDR3 is TGTGCCAGTCAACCGAACAGGGGTAGCAATCAGCCCCAGCATTTT.

The chain links TRBV4-1 to TRBJ1-2; 8 bases fit TRBD1. CDR1 and CDR2 (germline): MGHRA, YSYEKL. Trimming cost V 1 base and J 7 bases; bases outside gene matches: 11. The CDR3 extends over 16 amino acids. The CDR3 DNA is TGCGCCAGCAGCCAAGCCCTTGACAGGGGAAGAGGTGGCTACACCTTC. Translation: CASSQALDRGRGGYTF.

The chain uses TRBV5-1 and TRBJ1-2; D is possibly TRBD1 (6 bases). CDR1 is SGHRS and CDR2 is YFSETQ in the germline V gene. The CDR3 consists of 15 residues. Trimming cost V 6 bases and J 6 bases, with 21 bases left between them. DNA of the CDR3: TGCGCCAGCACGTTGAGCGCGGGGGGCTATGATGGCTACACCTTC. This translates into CASTLSAGGYDGYTF.

The rearrangement uses TRBV2 and TRBJ2-2; 11 bases map to TRBD1. This CDR3 region has 14 residues. Germline trimming cut 6 bases from V and 7 bases from J; bases unmatched to any gene: 4. Germline CDR1 SNHLY, CDR2 FYNNEI. The CDR3 region has the DNA TGTGCCAGCAGGGTGGGACAGGGGGTCGGGGAGCTGTTTTTT. Its protein is CASRVGQGVGELFF.

Of note for this clone: This sample also contains other DNA sequences that code for the same CDR3. The chain recombines TRBV28 with TRBJ2-7, with 11 bases matching TRBD1. V lost 2 bases to trimming and J lost 2 bases; unmatched junction nucleotides: 2. CDR1 is MDHEN and CDR2 is SYDVKM in the germline V gene. CDR3 size: 15 residues. The CDR3 region is CASSLGTGGTYEQYF. The CDR3 coding sequence is TGTGCCAGCAGTTTAGGGACAGGGGGTACCTACGAGCAGTACTTC.

The V call is TRBV27, the J call TRBJ2-1, with TRBD2 as a possible D gene (6 bases). This CDR3 is 15 amino acids long. The V gene lost 5 bases and the J gene lost 6 bases, with 17 bases spanning the gap. From germline, CDR1 is MNHEY and CDR2 SMNVEV (reference sequence). The CDR3 is CASSPTGLPLNEQFF. The CDR3 DNA is TGTGCCAGCAGTCCGACGGGACTGCCCCTCAATGAGCAGTTCTTC.

The chain carries TRBV6-5 and TRBJ1-5; D is perhaps TRBD1 (6 bases). Deletions cut 7 bases from V and 7 bases from J, with 14 bases between. The CDR3 runs 13 residues. The germline gives CDR1 MNHEY, CDR2 SVGAGI. The CDR3: CASTGGLGQPQHF. The CDR3 bases are TGTGCCAGCACGGGGGGGCTCGGGCAGCCCCAGCATTTT.

This chain uses TRBV18 with TRBJ2-3; 13 bases line up with TRBD2. There are 17 residues in the CDR3. The V segment lost 2 bases and the J segment 1 base; nucleotides outside the gene matches: 3. CDR1 KGHSH and CDR2 LQKENI come from the germline V gene. The CDR3 is CASSPVTSGRGTDTQYF. The CDR3 nucleotides are TGTGCCAGCTCACCAGTCACTAGCGGGAGGGGCACAGATACGCAGTATTTT.

This chain connects TRBV24-1 to TRBJ1-5, with D uncertain. V gave up 4 bases and J gave up 4 bases, with 13 bases separating them. Germline V CDR1 and CDR2: KGHDR, SFDVKD. The CDR3 consists of 15 residues. The CDR3 DNA sequence: TGTGCCACCAGTGAAACTAACAACTTTAATCAGCCCCAGCATTTT. Translation: CATSETNNFNQPQHF.

The chain employs TRBV19 and TRBJ2-5; tentative D call: TRBD2 (5 bases). Germline values: CDR1 LNHDA, CDR2 SQIVND (reference sequence). CDR3 length equals 16 residues. V was clipped by 1 base and J by 5 bases, with 17 bases between them. The CDR3 nucleotides read TGTGCCAGTAGTATAGCGAGCGGAGGTGTTGGGGAGACCCAGTACTTC. Residues: CASSIASGGVGETQYF.

V gene TRBV6-5 combines with J gene TRBJ1-6; D remains unclear. The CDR3 sequence is 13 residues long. V was trimmed by 10 bases and J by 7 bases, leaving 14 bases between them. Germline CDR1 MNHEY, CDR2 SVGAGI. In DNA, the CDR3 is TGTGCCACCTGCAGGTCAAGGAATTCACCCCTCCACTTT. Protein product: CATCRSRNSPLHF.

The chain recombines TRBV30 with TRBJ1-6; no reliable D call. Germline-derived CDR1 and CDR2 are GTSNPN and SVGIG (reference sequence). The CDR3 covers 15 residues. Deletions cut 3 bases from V and 5 bases from J, with 14 bases between. CDR3: CAWSAGRLDNSPLHF. As DNA, the CDR3 is TGTGCCTGGAGCGCGGGGAGGTTGGATAATTCACCCCTCCACTTT.

This chain joins TRBV5-5 and TRBJ1-2, with D possibly matching TRBD1 (6 bases). Between the trimmed V and J ends, which lost 0 bases and 8 bases, there was a span of 11 bases. This CDR3 contains 13 residues. Germline lookup yields CDR1 SGHKS and CDR2 YYEKEE (reference sequence). This CDR3 is CASSLAGEGGYTF. In DNA, the CDR3 is TGTGCCAGCAGCTTGGCAGGGGAAGGCGGCTACACCTTC.

This clone was recorded a few times. This chain joins TRBV4-1 and TRBJ1-2; D gene uncertain. CDR1 and CDR2 from the germline V gene are MGHRA and YSYEKL. The CDR3 has 15 amino acids. Trimming left V 0 bases short and J 3 bases short, with 11 bases between. Written as DNA, the CDR3 is TGCGCCAGCAGCCAAGAACAGTCCCCAGACTATGGCTACACCTTC. Translated, it gives CASSQEQSPDYGYTF.

This rearrangement joins TRBV10-1 to TRBJ2-2; no definite D call. CDR1 and CDR2 (germline): WNHNN, SYGVQD (reference sequence). The V and J ends lost 3 bases and 7 bases respectively, with 9 bases between them. The CDR3 is 13 amino acids. The CDR3 sequence is CASSELAVGELFF. CDR3 sequence (DNA): TGCGCCAGCAGTGAATTGGCGGTCGGGGAGCTGTTTTTT.

The rearrangement joins TRBV9 to TRBJ1-1, with no clear D. This CDR3 comprises 14 residues. The V end lost 4 bases, the J end lost 1 base, and 11 bases lay between the germline ends. Germline V gives CDR1 SGDLS, CDR2 YYNGEE. The CDR3 sequence is CASSPSRRNTEAFF. DNA of the CDR3: TGTGCCAGCAGCCCGAGTCGGAGGAACACTGAAGCTTTCTTT.

V is TRBV10-3 and J is TRBJ1-5; the D gene is possibly TRBD1 (6 bases). This CDR3 spans 13 amino acids. CDR1 is ENHRY and CDR2 is SYGVKD in the germline V gene. Trimming removed 5 bases from V and 4 bases from J, with 9 bases in between. The CDR3: CAISFDRNQPQHF. In DNA, the CDR3 is TGTGCCATCAGTTTTGACAGGAATCAGCCCCAGCATTTT.

The chain combines TRBV7-9 with TRBJ1-4; D ambiguous. The V and J ends lost 5 bases and 4 bases respectively, with 14 bases between them. The CDR3 totals 15 residues. Germline V gene data show CDR1 as SEHNR and CDR2 as FQNEAQ (reference sequence). This CDR3 is CASSIGDTINEKLFF. In nucleotides, the CDR3 is TGTGCCAGCAGCATAGGCGATACCATTAATGAAAAACTGTTTTTT. Complete variable domain (other parts from reference TRBV7-9 and TRBJ1-4): DTGVSQNPRHKITKRGQNVTFRCDPISEHNRLYWYRQTLGQGPEFLTYFQNEAQLEKSRLLSDRFSAERPKGSFSTLEIQRTEQGDSAMYLCASSIGDTINEKLFFGSGTQLSVL.